The sequence of this T cell receptor beta chain was determined in a study of beta chain features in type 1 diabetes. Study information: Taken together, all samples contributed 95 million to 110 million examined sorted cells.

A single heparinised draw of approximately 110 mL on average was taken per donor. A CD45RO/CCR7/CD25/CD127/CD95/CD27 panel sorted naive, central memory, regulatory and stem cell-like memory CD4+ cells. This clone was seen just once. What it binds is not known. Points from the study as a whole: The similarity of naive, central memory and Treg TCRB repertoires appeared greater among patients than among healthy donors.

The ends were cut back, 6 bases at V and 3 bases at J, with 13 bases in the middle. The V gene's germline CDR1 is MNHEY and CDR2 SVGAGI. The CDR3 length is 14 residues. Expressed TCRB transcripts got sequenced, as all isolated RNA was reverse transcribed. Some clones are missing from TCRdb's copy, which holds only in-frame ones; the method was immunoSEQ multiplex PCR. In the table there are 900,000 or so clones, roughly 16% of which are singletons. Material: naive CD4+ T cells from blood. The sequence was collected from a woman aged 18-29 years in good health. J is TRBJ2-3 and V is TRBV6-5; D is undetermined. As DNA, the CDR3 is TGTGCCAGCAGGCGAGGCGTGGGAACAGATACGCAGTATTTT. This sequence encodes CASRRGVGTDTQYF.